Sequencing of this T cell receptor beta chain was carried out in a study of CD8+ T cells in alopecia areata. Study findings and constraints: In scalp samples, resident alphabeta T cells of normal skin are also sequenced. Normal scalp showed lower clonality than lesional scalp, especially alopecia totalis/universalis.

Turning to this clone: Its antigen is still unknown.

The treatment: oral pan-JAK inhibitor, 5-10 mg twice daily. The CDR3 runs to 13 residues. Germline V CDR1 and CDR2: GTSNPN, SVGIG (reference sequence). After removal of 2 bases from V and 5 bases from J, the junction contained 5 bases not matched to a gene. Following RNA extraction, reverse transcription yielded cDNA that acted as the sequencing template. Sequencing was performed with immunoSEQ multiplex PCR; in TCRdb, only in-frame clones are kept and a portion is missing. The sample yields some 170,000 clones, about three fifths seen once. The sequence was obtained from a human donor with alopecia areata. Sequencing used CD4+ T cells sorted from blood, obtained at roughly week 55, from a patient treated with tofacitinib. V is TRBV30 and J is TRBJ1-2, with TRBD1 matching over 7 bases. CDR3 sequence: CAWSPGTAYGYTF. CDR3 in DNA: TGTGCCTGGAGTCCCGGGACAGCTTATGGCTACACCTTC.